This section outlines one T cell receptor (beta chain) sequence together with its context. This clone was recorded a few times. There is no known antigen for this receptor. Base qualities were left out, and no much larger clone turns up one base away. Library method: the immunoSEQ multiplex PCR assay. A mixture of 60 forward primers for TCR Vbeta segments and 13 reverse primers for TCR Jbeta segments was used in the multiplex PCR. A multiplex PCR assay on genomic DNA amplified the CDR3 region of rearranged TCR beta genes. The amplified TCR beta libraries were sequenced on the Illumina HiSeq System as 87-base-pair reads. On the study's bioinformatics: A later analysis tallied roughly 78 million unique TCR beta chains across the 700 or so repertoires, and some 12 million of those chains were shared by two or more donors. To remove PCR and sequencing errors, raw reads were error-corrected and collapsed into unique sequences using a nearest-neighbor algorithm that merged closely related sequences. To assign V, D and J gene segments, CDR3 sequences were aligned to IMGT reference sequences. For a sequence to be retained, at least a six-nucleotide match to both a V gene segment and a J gene segment was required. A rearrangement was called productive if the CDR3 had no stop codons and remained in frame with V and J, and every other rearrangement was called non-productive. Following IMGT convention, CDR3 was defined as the stretch from the second conserved V-encoded cysteine up to the conserved J-encoded phenylalanine. The earlier analysis of around 640 of the donors excluded sequences that lacked an unambiguous match to a single V gene segment. An earlier analysis of approximately 590 of the donors called V segments functional above 56.7% productive rearrangements and segregating when the between-donor standard deviation exceeded 5%. A statistical classification framework was developed to diagnose cytomegalovirus status using the catalog of TCR beta chain sequences. In a later analysis, V and J genes were assigned by comparing TCR nucleotide sequences against IMGT/GENE-DB human TR gene sequences. In a later analysis, CDR3 sequences and most-parsimonious VDJ recombination scenarios were assigned using the TCRdist pipeline. In a later analysis, every TCR beta chain was defined by the combination of its CDR3 amino acid sequence and its V-gene family, and reads without a unique V-gene family were dropped. To address suspected cross-contamination and a sequencing artifact, a later analysis removed under 600 highly shared, low-generation-probability nucleotide sequences. In a later analysis, a clonal expansion index was calculated for each public chain from normalized within-repertoire ranks of inferred template counts. A later analysis computed generation probabilities with a VDJ recombination model fitted to out-of-frame rearrangements, and checked the results against IGoR. In a later analysis, hypergeometric tests were used to score TCR-TCR, TCR-HLA and TCR-CMV co-occurrence, with a repertoire-size bias correction applied to TCR pairs. A later analysis estimated false discovery rates by permuting HLA or CMV assignments 20 times. In a later analysis, co-occurring TCRs were grouped with DBSCAN, and TCRdist sequence similarity was added when clustering was performed within HLA-allele-positive subsets. For co-occurrence clustering, repertoires with fewer than 30,000 or more than 120,000 public chains were excluded, along with roughly 5 repertoires with anomalous nucleotide sharing. The table comes from immuneACCESS by way of TCRdb, which keeps in-frame sequences with V and J called. Part of the clones is missing from these tables; in studies checked, under half for an unresolved V gene and the rest for unknown reasons. That table gives V, J and clone size, and the DNA gave D and trimming. Across this sample there are tens of thousands of clones, with nearly 80% seen only once. The ten largest clonotypes hold almost 4.5% of the sample.

The sample belongs to a study of cytomegalovirus exposure and HLA in healthy donors (dated by TCRdb to the late 2010s). As for the study more broadly: An earlier analysis of around 600 of the donors reported about 250 Gb of sequence data and more than 90 million unique TCR beta sequences from roughly 180 million T cells. An early release that covered roughly 600 HLA-typed donors contained approximately 290 gigabases of sequencing data and about 93 million unique TCR sequences. Of the approximately 400 genotyped donors, approximately 80% fell in the genetic ancestry cluster associated with self-reported Caucasian donors. The study was designed to test whether signatures of past pathogen exposure could be identified by cataloging public T cell receptors. The study used immunosequencing to profile the T cell repertoires of about 670 subjects and linked those repertoires to cytomegalovirus serostatus. In addition to the first cohort of approximately 670 subjects, a separate validation cohort of 120 different subjects was used. The study combined high-throughput TCR immunosequencing, statistical association of individual TCRs with disease status, and machine learning to predict cytomegalovirus infection status. A later analysis re-examined previously published TCR beta repertoires from several hundred donors and added high-resolution HLA genotyping to investigate patterns of TCR occurrence. The later analysis used no new phenotypic data to find candidate immune exposures, relying instead on TCR beta sequences and their occurrence across donors. An earlier analysis of 587 of the donors applied high-throughput TCR beta sequencing to assess whether each TCR beta V gene segment acted as functional or pseudogenic. Donor age, sex, ethnicity and CMV serostatus were compiled alongside the repertoire data. A later genetic analysis used genome-wide SNP genotypes for about 65% of the 666 donors, treating that subset as a discovery cohort. All discovery cohort repertoires had been generated on a single sequencing platform. HLA typing included class I and class II loci at four-digit resolution. Typing coverage varied by locus: roughly 629-630 donors for A, B, C, DRB1 and DQB1; roughly 500 for DQA1; nearly 610 for DPA1; more than 450 for DPB1. Roughly five DR-DQ haplotypes were treated as single units for association and clustering because of strong linkage in the cohort. Among roughly 400 genotyped donors of the cohort, an average of approximately 220,000 unique TCR beta nucleotide sequences was sequenced per donor, of which approximately 19% were non-productive. General conclusions and limits of the study: HLA typing was unavailable for some donors at each locus, so association tests used only the typed subset. Presence/absence analyses assumed roughly uniform sequencing depth across donors, an assumption that may not hold. Most CMV-associated TCR beta chains appeared to be HLA-restricted in a later analysis, and the HLA associations seemed to be driven largely by CMV exposure. The classifier was reported to diagnose cytomegalovirus status with high specificity and sensitivity in both the original cohort and the validation cohort. In an earlier analysis of some 540 of the donors, most TCR beta V segments appeared in productive rearrangements about 90% or about 30% of the time, broadly matching IMGT annotations. When HLA alleles, especially DR and DQ, strongly co-occurred, attributing TCR associations to individual alleles was difficult. A cluster of highly shared sequence variants was judged likely to be a technical artifact of the sequencing pipeline. A few of the identified cytomegalovirus-associated TCR beta chains were confirmed in vitro to be specific for cytomegalovirus antigens. According to the authors, the approach could potentially be generalized to other disease states and immunological phenotypes. This cohort had only TCR beta chains sequenced, and the lack of alpha or paired-chain data limited which features could be detected. Most TCR sequences were seen in very few donors, while some public TCRs were found in many individuals. Compared with equally common non-associated chains, HLA-associated TCR beta chains in a later analysis were more clonally expanded and had lower generation probabilities. A further reported finding was that TCR beta sequences accurately predicted the HLA-A and HLA-B alleles for most subjects in the first cohort. Correlated functional status among segregating V segments might be attributable to linkage disequilibrium, but an unknown experimental factor could not be ruled out. The earlier analysis of approximately 560 of the donors excluded approximately 17 rarely observed V segments, including chromosome 9 orphons, because counts were too low. A later genetic analysis reported fewer N-insertions in productive TCRs among donors in an Asian-associated ancestry cluster than the roughly 620-donor mean. Some IMGT-functional V segments, including TRBV6-2 and TRBV6-3, could not be distinguished by the 87-base-pair reads and were therefore excluded. In a later analysis, some 17,000 TCR beta sequences were associated with specific HLA alleles at a false discovery rate of 0.05. In the study, around 150 TCR beta chains were listed as associated with cytomegalovirus. V-gene and J-gene trimming of TCR beta chains was associated with a missense DCLRE1C variant in a later genetic analysis, and the association was replicated in an independent cohort. CMV serostatus was the only immune exposure information available for the cohort. According to a later analysis, parvovirus B19, influenza, CMV and Epstein-Barr virus appeared linked to several top co-occurrence clusters. A later analysis found that TCR association rates varied across HLA loci, with DRB1 alleles showing the most associated TCRs and HLA-C alleles the fewest.

The germline V gene (reference sequence) specifies LNHDA as CDR1 and SQIVND as CDR2. V is pruned by 10 bases and J by 1 base, leaving 3 bases of the junction without a gene match. Counted from cysteine to phenylalanine, this CDR3 has 13 amino acids. CDR3 DNA is the only sequence kept; it has 39 bases, read in frame from the first base. The cohort was made up of 500 to 850 healthy bone marrow donors. All cohort members were sampled while nominally healthy, although unrecorded immune exposures were likely present. The donor was CMV seronegative and belonged to the group of 320 or so seronegative cohort members. Each donor provided a peripheral blood sample, and peripheral blood mononuclear cells were used for TCR beta sequencing. Genomic DNA was extracted from the blood cell samples with the Qiagen DNeasy Blood Extraction Kit.

Recombination joined TRBV19 with TRBJ2-7; TRBD2 aligns with 11 central bases. The sequence was collected from a man aged 40-50 years in good health and CMV-seronegative. Sequencing was carried out using PBMCs. The bases read TGTGCCACTAGACTAGCGGGATCCTACGAGCAGTACTTC. Translated, it gives CATRLAGSYEQYF.